The sequence of this T cell receptor (beta chain) was determined in a study of siplizumab effects on memory and regulatory T cells. In the case of this clone: Its antigen is undetermined.

Overall study results and limits: Alloreactive clones mapping to unstimulated subsets formed only a minor fraction. Naive T cells apparently outstripped memory cells in diversity and seemed major alloresponse contributors. It was never confirmed that proliferating Tregs from siplizumab cultures were suppressive.

Per sample, 10^5 or so TCR templates underwent assay. TCRdb keeps only in-frame clones here, not all; method: immunoSEQ multiplex PCR. The repertoire holds 60,000 to 80,000 clones, with roughly 83% as singletons. CDR1 and CDR2 (germline): SGDLS, YYNGEE. Between the trimmed V and J ends, which lost 2 bases and 8 bases, there was a span of 14 bases. This CDR3 has 14 residues. The chain couples TRBV9 to TRBJ1-5; D ambiguous. Sequenced material: memory CD4+ T cells sorted from blood. The receptor's source is a human donor in good health. The CDR3 loop reads CASSVNPVSEPQHF. For the CDR3, the DNA is TGTGCCAGCAGCGTGAATCCGGTTTCGGAGCCCCAGCATTTT.